This TCR beta chain derives from a study of post-analysis software for immune sequencing data. Study as a whole: Some patients lacked subtype; others had relapsing-remitting, secondary progressive or progressive-relapsing disease. Study-level points and caveats: The authors found that F measure strongly co-clustered same-batch samples. Multiple sclerosis patients had significantly lower normalized Chao1 diversity than controls. Five or six TRBV segments, TRBV5-6, TRBV5-1 and TRBV20-1 among them, were found more frequent in patients than controls.

The sample holds a few counts of this clonotype. Its specificity is not known. Trimming left V 6 bases short and J 6 bases short, with 15 bases between. The CDR3 totals 14 residues. CDR1 is MNHEY, CDR2 SVGAGI, per germline. Every TCR beta cDNA library bore unique molecular identifiers. A population of 1 to 10 million T cells gave rise to roughly 500,000 cDNA molecules. TCRdb called the PCR reads again in MiXCR, with one record for every CDR3 protein. Altogether roughly 670,000 distinct CDR3 sequences are present, approximately 59% being singletons, with the ten largest covering around 11%. The receptor's source is a girl aged 2 to 9 with multiple sclerosis. The sample taken for sequencing was blood. V gene TRBV6-5 combines with J gene TRBJ2-4, with D perhaps assigned TRBD1 or TRBD2 (6 bases each). CDR3 in amino acids: CASRPSGAGNIQYF. For the CDR3, the DNA is TGTGCCAGCAGACCCTCGGGGGCGGGAAACATTCAGTACTTC.